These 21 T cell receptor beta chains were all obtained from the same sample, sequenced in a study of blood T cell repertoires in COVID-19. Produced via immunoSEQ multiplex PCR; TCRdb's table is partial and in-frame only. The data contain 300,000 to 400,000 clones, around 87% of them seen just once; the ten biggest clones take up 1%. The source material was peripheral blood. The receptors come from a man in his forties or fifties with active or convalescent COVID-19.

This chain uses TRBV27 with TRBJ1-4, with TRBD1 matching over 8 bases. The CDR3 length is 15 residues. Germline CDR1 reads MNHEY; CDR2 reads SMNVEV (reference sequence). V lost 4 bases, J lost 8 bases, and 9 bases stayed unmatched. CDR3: CASSSQGATEEKLFF. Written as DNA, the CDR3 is TGTGCCAGCAGTTCTCAGGGGGCTACGGAGGAAAAACTGTTTTTT. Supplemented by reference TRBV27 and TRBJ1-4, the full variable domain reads EAQVTQNPRYLITVTGKKLTVTCSQNMNHEYMSWYRQDPGLGLRQIYYSMNVEVTDKGDVPEGYKVSRKEKRNFPLILESPSPNQTSLYFCASSSQGATEEKLFFGSGTQLSVL.

In DNA form, the CDR3 reads TGTGCCAGCAGTAAGCTAGCGGCGCCTTACAATGAGCAGTTCTTC. Its translation: CASSKLAAPYNEQFF. The chain carries TRBV7-2 and TRBJ2-1, with 7 nucleotides matching TRBD2. V dropped 6 bases and J dropped 4; count of bases not matched to a gene: 9. Germline CDR1 reads SGHTA; CDR2 reads FQGNSA. There are 15 residues in the CDR3. Full variable domain (rest looked up from reference TRBV7-2 and TRBJ2-1): GAGVSQSPSNKVTEKGKDVELRCDPISGHTALYWYRQSLGQGLEFLIYFQGNSAPDKSGLPSDRFSAERTGGSVSTLTIQRTQQEDSAVYLCASSKLAAPYNEQFFGPGTRLTVL.

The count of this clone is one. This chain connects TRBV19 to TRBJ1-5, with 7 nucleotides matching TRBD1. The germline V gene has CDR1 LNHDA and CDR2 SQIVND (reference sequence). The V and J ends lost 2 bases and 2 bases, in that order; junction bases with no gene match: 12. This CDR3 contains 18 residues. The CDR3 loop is CASSITGTAIEGNQPQHF. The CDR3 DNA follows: TGTGCCAGTAGTATAACTGGGACAGCCATAGAGGGCAATCAGCCCCAGCATTTT. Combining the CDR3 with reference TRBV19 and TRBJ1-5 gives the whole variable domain DGGITQSPKYLFRKEGQNVTLSCEQNLNHDAMYWYRQDPGQGLRLIYYSQIVNDFQKGDIAEGYSVSREKKESFPLTVTSAQKNPTAFYLCASSITGTAIEGNQPQHFGDGTRLSIL.

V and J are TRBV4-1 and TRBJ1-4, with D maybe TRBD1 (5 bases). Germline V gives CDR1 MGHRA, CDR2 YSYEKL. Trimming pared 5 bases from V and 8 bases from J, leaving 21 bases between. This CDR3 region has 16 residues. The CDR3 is CASSGGGTGTWEKLFF. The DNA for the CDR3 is TGCGCCAGCAGCGGAGGCGGGACTGGGACTTGGGAAAAACTGTTTTTT.

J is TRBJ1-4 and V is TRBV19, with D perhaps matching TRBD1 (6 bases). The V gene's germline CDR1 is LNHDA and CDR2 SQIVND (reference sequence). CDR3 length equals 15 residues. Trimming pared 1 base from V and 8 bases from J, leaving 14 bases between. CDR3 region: CASSIGPGVYEKLFF. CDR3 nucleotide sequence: TGTGCCAGTAGTATAGGGCCAGGGGTTTACGAAAAACTGTTTTTT.

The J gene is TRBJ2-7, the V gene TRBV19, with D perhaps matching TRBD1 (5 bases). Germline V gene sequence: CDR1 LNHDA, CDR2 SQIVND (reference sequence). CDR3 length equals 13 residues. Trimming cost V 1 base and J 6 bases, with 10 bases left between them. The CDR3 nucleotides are TGTGCCAGTAGTATAGTCAGGGAATCCGAGCAGTACTTC. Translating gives CASSIVRESEQYF.

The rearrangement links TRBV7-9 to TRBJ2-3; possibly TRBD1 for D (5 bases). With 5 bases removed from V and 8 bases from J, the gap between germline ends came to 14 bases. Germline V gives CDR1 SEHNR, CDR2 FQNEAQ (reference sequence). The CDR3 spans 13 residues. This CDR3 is CASSPGAQGTQYF. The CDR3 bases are TGTGCCAGCAGCCCTGGGGCCCAGGGTACGCAGTATTTT.

CDR3 bases: TGTGCCAGCAGCTTAGCTCGTTATGGTGCGACAGATACGCAGTATTTT. Amino acid sequence: CASSLARYGATDTQYF. The rearrangement uses TRBV7-9 and TRBJ2-3; D is unclear. This CDR3 comprises 16 residues. Trimming pared 0 bases from V and 3 bases from J, leaving 13 bases between. Germline CDR1 reads SEHNR; CDR2 reads FQNEAQ (reference sequence).

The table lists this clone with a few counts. The CDR3 loop is CASSAPDRGETQYF. The CDR3 DNA is TGCGCCAGCAGCGCCCCGGACAGGGGGGAGACCCAGTACTTC. V gene TRBV5-1 combines with J gene TRBJ2-5; 10 bases are shared with TRBD1. The CDR3 spans 14 residues. The germline V gene has CDR1 SGHRS and CDR2 YFSETQ. V trimming: 4 bases; J trimming: 5 bases; junction bases outside the gene matches: 5.

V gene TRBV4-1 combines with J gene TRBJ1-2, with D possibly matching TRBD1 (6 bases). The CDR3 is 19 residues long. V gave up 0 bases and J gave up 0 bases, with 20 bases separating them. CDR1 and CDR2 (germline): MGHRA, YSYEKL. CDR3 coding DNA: TGCGCCAGCAGCCAAGATAATTGGAACATTAGGACAGCTAACTATGGCTACACCTTC. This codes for CASSQDNWNIRTANYGYTF.

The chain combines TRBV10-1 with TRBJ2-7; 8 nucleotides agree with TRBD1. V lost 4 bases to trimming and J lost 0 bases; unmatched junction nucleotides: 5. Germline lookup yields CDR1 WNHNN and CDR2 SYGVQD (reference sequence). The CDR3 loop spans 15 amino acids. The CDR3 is CASSADRASSYEQYF. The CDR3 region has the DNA TGCGCCAGCAGTGCGGACAGGGCGAGCTCCTACGAGCAGTACTTC.

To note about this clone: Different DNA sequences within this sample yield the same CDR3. CDR3 nucleotide sequence: TGTGCCAGCAGTTACTCTGGAGGGAACTATGGCTACACCTTC. This sequence encodes CASSYSGGNYGYTF. The V gene is TRBV6-5, the J gene TRBJ1-2; no reliable D call. CDR3 length: 14 amino acids. CDR1 MNHEY and CDR2 SVGAGI come from the germline V gene. Trimming took 0 bases from V and 2 from J, leaving 7 bases between them.

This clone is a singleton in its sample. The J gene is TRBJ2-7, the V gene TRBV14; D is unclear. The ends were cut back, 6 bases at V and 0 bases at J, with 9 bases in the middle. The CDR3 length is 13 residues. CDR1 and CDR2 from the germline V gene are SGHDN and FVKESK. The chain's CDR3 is CASSRISSYEQYF. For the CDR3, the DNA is TGTGCCAGCAGTCGAATTAGCTCCTACGAGCAGTACTTC.

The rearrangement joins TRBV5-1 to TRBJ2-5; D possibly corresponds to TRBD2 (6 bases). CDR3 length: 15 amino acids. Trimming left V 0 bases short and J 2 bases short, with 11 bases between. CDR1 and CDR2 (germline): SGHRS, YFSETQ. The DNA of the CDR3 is TGCGCCAGCAGCTTGGCGGGAGAACCTCAAGAGACCCAGTACTTC. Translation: CASSLAGEPQETQYF.

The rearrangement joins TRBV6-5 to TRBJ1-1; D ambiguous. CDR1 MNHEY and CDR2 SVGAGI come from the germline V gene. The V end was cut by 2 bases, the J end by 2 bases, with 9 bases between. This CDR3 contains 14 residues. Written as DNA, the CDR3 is TGTGCCAGCAGTTACCGGCAGGAAAACACTGAAGCTTTCTTT. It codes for CASSYRQENTEAFF.

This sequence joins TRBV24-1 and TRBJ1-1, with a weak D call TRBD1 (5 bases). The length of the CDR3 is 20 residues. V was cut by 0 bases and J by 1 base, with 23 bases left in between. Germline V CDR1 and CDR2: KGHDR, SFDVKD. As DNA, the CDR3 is TGTGCCACCAGTGATTTGCGGGTCTTTCCAGCCGTACAGGCGAACACTGAAGCTTTCTTT. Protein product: CATSDLRVFPAVQANTEAFF.

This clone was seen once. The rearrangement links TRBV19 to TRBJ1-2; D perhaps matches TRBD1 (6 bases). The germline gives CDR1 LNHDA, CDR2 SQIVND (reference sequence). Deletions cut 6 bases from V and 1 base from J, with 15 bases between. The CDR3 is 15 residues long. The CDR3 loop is CASSPPGAGNYGYTF. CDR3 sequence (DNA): TGTGCCAGTAGCCCCCCAGGGGCTGGTAACTATGGCTACACCTTC. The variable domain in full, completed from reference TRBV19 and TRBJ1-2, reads DGGITQSPKYLFRKEGQNVTLSCEQNLNHDAMYWYRQDPGQGLRLIYYSQIVNDFQKGDIAEGYSVSREKKESFPLTVTSAQKNPTAFYLCASSPPGAGNYGYTFGSGTRLTVV.

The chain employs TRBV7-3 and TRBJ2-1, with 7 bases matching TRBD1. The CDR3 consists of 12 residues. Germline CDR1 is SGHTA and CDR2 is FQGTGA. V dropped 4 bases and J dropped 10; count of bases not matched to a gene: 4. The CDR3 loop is CASSSNRGEQFF. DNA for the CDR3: TGTGCCAGCAGCTCCAACAGGGGCGAGCAGTTCTTC.

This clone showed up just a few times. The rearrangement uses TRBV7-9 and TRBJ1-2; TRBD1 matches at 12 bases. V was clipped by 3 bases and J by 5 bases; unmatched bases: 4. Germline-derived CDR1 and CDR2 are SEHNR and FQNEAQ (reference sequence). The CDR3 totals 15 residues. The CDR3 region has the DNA TGTGCCAGCAGCTTGGGGACAGGGGGCAATTATGGCTACACCTTC. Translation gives CASSLGTGGNYGYTF.

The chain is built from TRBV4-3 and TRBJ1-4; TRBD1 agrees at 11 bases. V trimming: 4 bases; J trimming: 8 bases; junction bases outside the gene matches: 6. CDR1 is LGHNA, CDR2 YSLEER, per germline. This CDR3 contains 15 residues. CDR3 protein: CASSRGQGDWEKLFF. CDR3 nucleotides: TGCGCCAGCAGCCGGGGACAGGGGGATTGGGAAAAACTGTTTTTT.

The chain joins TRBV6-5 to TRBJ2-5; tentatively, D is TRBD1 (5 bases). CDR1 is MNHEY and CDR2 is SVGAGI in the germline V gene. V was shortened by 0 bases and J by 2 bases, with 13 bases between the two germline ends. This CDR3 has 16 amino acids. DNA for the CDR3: TGTGCCAGCAGTTACTCGATAGGGGTAGGGCAAGAGACCCAGTACTTC. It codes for CASSYSIGVGQETQYF.